One TCR beta chain is described in this entry. Germline trimming cut 7 bases from V and 2 bases from J; bases unmatched to any gene: 9. From germline, CDR1 is MNHNS and CDR2 SASEGT. This CDR3 has 15 residues. The assay was immunoSEQ multiplex PCR, and TCRdb's table has in-frame clones only and misses some. The sample holds some 160,000 clones, about four fifths seen once. The data are from a study of blood T cell repertoires in COVID-19. The sequenced sample consisted of PBMCs or T cells enriched from blood (not recorded which). This receptor was obtained from a woman aged 60-70 years who had recovered from COVID-19. The chain carries TRBV6-1 and TRBJ2-7, with 9 bases aligning to TRBD2. The CDR3 region has the DNA TGTGCCAGCAAATTGCTCGCGGGGGGGGCCTACGAGCAGTACTTC. It is translated as CASKLLAGGAYEQYF.